The 15 T cell receptor beta chains below come from one sample, sequenced in a study of T cell responses to AZD1222 COVID-19 vaccine. Clones were read by immunoSEQ multiplex PCR, and TCRdb kept only the in-frame ones, dropping some. The sample consists of 130,000 or so clones, more than 65% of them appearing once. The input for sequencing was peripheral blood, taken 28 days after the second AZD1222 dose. These receptors were collected from an adult who received the AZD1222 COVID-19 vaccine.

Comments on this clone: Other DNA variants within this sample encode the same CDR3. The genes are TRBV24-1 and TRBJ1-2; D might be TRBD1 (5 bases). The CDR3 has 14 residues. The germline V and J ends were trimmed by 2 bases and 5 bases, with 11 bases remaining between them. In germline, CDR1 is KGHDR, CDR2 SFDVKD. The CDR3 protein is CATSDSGTGYGYTF. The CDR3 DNA follows: TGTGCCACCAGTGATTCCGGGACTGGATATGGCTACACCTTC.

The V and J genes are TRBV11-2 and TRBJ1-1, with D maybe TRBD1 (6 bases). From germline, CDR1 is SGHAT and CDR2 FQNNGV. Trimming stripped 6 bases from V and 6 bases from J, with 20 bases between. This CDR3 comprises 15 residues. The CDR3 DNA reads as TGTGCCAGCAGGGGACAAGGGTACTCTGGACCTGAAGCTTTCTTT. The encoded protein is CASRGQGYSGPEAFF.

V is TRBV28 and J is TRBJ2-3, with 10 bases aligning to TRBD1. The CDR3 consists of 16 residues. The germline V gene encodes CDR1 MDHEN and CDR2 SYDVKM. Trimming at V came to 5 bases and at J to 6 bases, leaving 11 bases not matched to a gene. CDR3 nucleotide sequence: TGTGCCAGCAGTCCCGGACAGGGGGTTTTAGGGGATACGCAGTATTTT. Residues: CASSPGQGVLGDTQYF. Drawing the rest from reference TRBV28 and TRBJ2-3, the complete variable domain is DVKVTQSSRYLVKRTGEKVFLECVQDMDHENMFWYRQDPGLGLRLIYFSYDVKMKEKGDIPEGYSVSREKKERFSLILESASTNQTSMYLCASSPGQGVLGDTQYFGPGTRLTVL.

This chain's CDR3 is CASSFTGTQYF. The CDR3, as DNA: TGTGCCAGCAGTTTTACGGGGACCCAGTACTTC. The chain carries TRBV28 and TRBJ2-5; D gene uncertain. V gave up 3 bases and J gave up 7 bases, with 6 bases separating them. The CDR3 is made up of 11 amino acids. Per germline, CDR1 MDHEN and CDR2 SYDVKM.

This clone was seen at least ten times. Other nucleotide sequences in the sample specify the same CDR3. The rearrangement uses TRBV28 and TRBJ2-5; possibly TRBD1 for D (6 bases). V gave up 2 bases and J gave up 4 bases, with 8 bases separating them. Germline loops: CDR1 MDHEN, CDR2 SYDVKM. The CDR3 covers 13 residues. The CDR3 DNA sequence: TGTGCCAGCAGTTTAAGACAGGCAGAGACCCAGTACTTC. Its translation: CASSLRQAETQYF.

The rearrangement links TRBV3-1 (or the pseudogene TRBV3-2) to TRBJ2-3; D possibly corresponds to TRBD2 (5 bases). Trimming pared 4 bases from V and 1 base from J, leaving 9 bases between. The CDR3 extends over 14 amino acids. Germline-derived CDR1 and CDR2 are LGHDT and YNNKEL (reference sequence). In nucleotides, the CDR3 is TGTGCCAGCAGCCCGCCGAGGGGCACAGATACGCAGTATTTT. Its protein product is CASSPPRGTDTQYF.

The rearrangement joins TRBV7-9 to TRBJ1-2; no firm D call. CDR1 is SEHNR, CDR2 FQNEAQ, per germline (reference sequence). Trimming took off 5 bases at V and 6 bases at J, with 13 bases between the two ends. The CDR3 runs to 13 residues. For the CDR3, the DNA is TGTGCCAGCAGCCGAGCCCCCAGTAATGGCTACACCTTC. Amino acids: CASSRAPSNGYTF.

The chain is built from TRBV12-3 or TRBV12-4 and TRBJ1-2; D gene uncertain. V shed 5 bases and J shed 5 bases, with 9 bases lying between them. This CDR3 contains 12 residues. DNA of the CDR3: TGTGCCAGCAGTCCGGGTCCGTATGGCTACACCTTC. Its protein product is CASSPGPYGYTF.

The chain is built from TRBV11-2 and TRBJ1-1, with D tentatively TRBD1 (6 bases). The V end lost 0 bases, the J end lost 0 bases, and 11 bases lay between the germline ends. This CDR3 comprises 16 residues. The germline gives CDR1 SGHAT, CDR2 FQNNGV. In nucleotides, the CDR3 is TGTGCCAGCAGCTTAGAGCGGGGGGCGTTGAACACTGAAGCTTTCTTT. Its protein product is CASSLERGALNTEAFF.

This chain links TRBV19 with TRBJ1-1; 7 bases line up with TRBD1. The CDR3 totals 14 residues. CDR1 and CDR2 from the germline V gene are LNHDA and SQIVND (reference sequence). The V segment lost 6 bases and the J segment 0 bases; nucleotides outside the gene matches: 4. The CDR3 protein is CASRVTGVNTEAFF. The CDR3 DNA is TGTGCCAGTAGGGTTACAGGGGTGAACACTGAAGCTTTCTTT.

The V gene is TRBV13, the J gene TRBJ2-1; 9 bases map to TRBD2. V trimming: 2 bases; J trimming: 4 bases; junction bases outside the gene matches: 3. The CDR3 runs 15 residues. Germline assignment: CDR1 PRHDT and CDR2 FYEKMQ (reference sequence). Here the CDR3 DNA reads TGTGCCAGCAGCTTATTCACTAGCGGGTACAATGAGCAGTTCTTC. Its translation is CASSLFTSGYNEQFF.

CDR3 nucleotide sequence: TGTGCCACCAGTGACGCGGATGGAGAGACCCAGTACTTC. Its protein product is CATSDADGETQYF. This chain joins TRBV24-1 and TRBJ2-5, with D hard to call. This CDR3 region has 13 residues. Germline values: CDR1 KGHDR, CDR2 SFDVKD. The V end was cut by 4 bases, the J end by 4 bases, with 9 bases between.

V is TRBV29-1 and J is TRBJ1-2; no reliable D call. Per germline, CDR1 SQVTM and CDR2 ANQGSEA. The CDR3 contains 14 residues. Trimming cost V 0 bases and J 3 bases, with 11 bases left between them. The CDR3 bases are TGCAGCGTTGAAGATCAGAGAACAGACTATGGCTACACCTTC. Residues: CSVEDQRTDYGYTF.

This chain connects TRBV6-2 or TRBV6-3 to TRBJ2-3; D uncertain. Trimming removed 4 bases from V and 0 bases from J, with 2 bases in between. Germline V gene sequence: CDR1 MNHEY, CDR2 SVGEGT. The CDR3 runs to 12 residues. The CDR3 here is CASSWSTDTQYF. In nucleotides, the CDR3 is TGTGCCAGCAGTTGGAGCACAGATACGCAGTATTTT.

This chain connects TRBV19 to TRBJ2-7, with 9 bases fitting TRBD1. V gave up 0 bases and J gave up 1 base; unmatched junction bases: 1. Germline-derived CDR1 and CDR2 are LNHDA and SQIVND (reference sequence). The CDR3 is 15 residues long. CDR3 region: CASSIEGQGSYEQYF. DNA for the CDR3: TGTGCCAGTAGTATAGAGGGACAGGGATCCTACGAGCAGTACTTC.